The entry below gives a single TCR beta chain sequence along with its context. This record belongs to a study of blood T cell repertoires in COVID-19. At the level of the study: COVID-19 samples from acute and convalescent phases originated in the United States, Italy and Spain. From T cells, B-cell-depleted T cells, or PBMCs came the material, which was cDNA or gDNA.

As handled by the study authors: For nucleated cells, counts were estimated from reference gene primer amplification. Produced via immunoSEQ multiplex PCR; TCRdb's table is partial and in-frame only. V, J and clone size are those of that table, while D and trimming were read from the DNA. Of approximately 70,000 clones in the sample, 91% are singletons; the top ten hold approximately 14%. Germline V gene data show CDR1 as GTSNPN and CDR2 as SVGIG (reference sequence). CDR3 size: 12 residues. The germline V and J ends were trimmed by 0 bases and 5 bases, with 4 bases remaining between them. The specimen sequenced was peripheral blood. The source is a human donor with active COVID-19. The donor label of this sample is uncertain. This chain uses TRBV30 with TRBJ1-4; no definite D call. In DNA form, the CDR3 reads TGTGCCTGGAGTGTATCGAATGAAAAACTGTTTTTT. Translating it yields CAWSVSNEKLFF.